This TCR beta chain stems from a study of monozygotic twins with inflammatory bowel disease. General observations from the study: Limited power may explain why concordant and discordant twins showed no difference in repertoire similarity. Extra variability in the repertoires of patients may have come from differing immunosuppressive treatments.

A 6-nucleotide sample barcode was carried by the UMIs, which template switching added. TCRdb reprocessed the 5' RACE reads and stores each CDR3 protein as one record, lacking DNA. In all, the sample yields about 300,000 distinct CDR3 sequences. Germline CDR1 LGHDT, CDR2 YNNKEL (reference sequence). The CDR3 loop spans 12 amino acids. On this clonotype: Its target is not known.

The rearrangement joins TRBV3-1 to TRBJ1-1; TCRdb's D call, TRBD1, is unchecked because there is no DNA. Sequencing was carried out using blood. The TCR sequence derives from a human donor with ulcerative colitis or Crohn's disease, or a healthy co-twin of an affected twin (not recorded which). The chain's CDR3 is CASSDRGTEAFF.